This T cell receptor (beta chain) originates from a study of T cells in Graves' hyperthyroidism and ophthalmopathy. On the study more broadly: Once the initial diagnosis was made, peripheral blood was obtained before any treatment.

With V trimmed by 5 bases and J by 4 bases, 8 bases remained unmatched. Germline V gives CDR1 SGHTA, CDR2 FQGNSA. The CDR3 covers 15 residues. In its sample, this clonotype was seen many times. Exclusion followed for patients with uncontrolled infection, other autoimmune disease, pregnancy or lactation. Amplified regions were TCR beta CDR3 sequences from RNA transcripts. The HTBI primer set drove a first-round RT-PCR of the TCR CDR3. One entry per CDR3 protein results from TCRdb running MiXCR on the multiplex PCR reads. The sample lists around 600,000 distinct CDR3 sequences; roughly 15% were seen once.

The receptor was isolated from a woman aged 50 to 65 with Graves' ophthalmopathy. The rearrangement uses TRBV7-2 and TRBJ2-1, with 7 bases aligning to TRBD1. The sequenced material came from blood. CDR3 region: CASSTLTGPYNEQFF. The CDR3 DNA follows: TGTGCCAGCAGCACCCTGACAGGGCCGTACAATGAGCAGTTCTTC.